The clone carrying this TCR beta chain has only one observation. Its antigen is unidentified. The sample comes from a study of siplizumab effects on memory and regulatory T cells. It was about 10^5 TCR templates that were assayed per sample. Generated by immunoSEQ multiplex PCR, the TCRdb table keeps only in-frame clones and is missing some. The data show 37,000 or so clones, roughly 90% seen once. Study observations and caveats: Naive T cells appeared more varied than memory cells and looked like key alloresponse contributors. Where siplizumab was present, mappable alloreactive CD4+ clones averaged around 70% Treg-derived, compared with approximately 25% in controls.

Germline V gene data show CDR1 as SGHRS and CDR2 as YFSETQ. Trimming cost V 2 bases and J 0 bases, with 11 bases left between them. This CDR3 is built from 15 residues. The chain recombines TRBV5-1 with TRBJ2-5; TRBD2 is a possible D gene (6 bases). The receptor comes from a human donor in good health. The sequenced sample was naive CD4+ T cells sorted from blood. The CDR3 loop is CASSFGGSYQETQYF. The CDR3 region has the DNA TGCGCCAGCAGCTTTGGGGGGTCGTACCAAGAGACCCAGTACTTC. Filled out from reference TRBV5-1 and TRBJ2-5, the complete variable domain reads KAGVTQTPRYLIKTRGQQVTLSCSPISGHRSVSWYQQTPGQGLQFLFEYFSETQRNKGNFPGRFSGRQFSNSRSEMNVSTLELGDSALYLCASSFGGSYQETQYFGPGTRLLVL.